This T cell receptor beta chain was identified in a study of blood T cell repertoires in COVID-19. Study-wide context: Acute and convalescent COVID-19 samples came from the United States, Italy and Spain. PBMCs, B-cell-depleted T cells, or T cells provided the cDNA or gDNA that made up the material.

In the original analysis: The authors estimated nucleated cell counts from reference gene primer amplification. The protocol was immunoSEQ multiplex PCR, while the TCRdb copy is restricted to in-frame clones and leaves out a portion. Clone size and the V and J calls come from that table; the DNA yielded D and trimming. The table records 100,000 or so clones, about two thirds of them present only once. The CDR3 sequence is 16 residues long. In germline, CDR1 is SNHLY, CDR2 FYNNEI. Losses at the gene ends were 4 bases for V and 0 bases for J; bases not matched to a gene: 3. Sequenced sample: peripheral blood. This clonotype was obtained from an elderly woman with acute or convalescent COVID-19. J is TRBJ1-3 and V is TRBV2; 10 bases align to TRBD1. CDR3 in amino acids: CASSGGQGSSGNTIYF. As DNA, the CDR3 is TGTGCCAGCAGTGGGGGACAGGGGAGCTCTGGAAACACCATATATTTT.